The 27 T cell receptor beta chains in this list originate from one sample, sequenced in a study of blood T cell repertoires in COVID-19. Produced via immunoSEQ multiplex PCR; TCRdb's table is partial and in-frame only. The sample records 98,000 or so clones, roughly four fifths being singletons. Input material: peripheral blood. These receptors all stem from a woman aged 70-85 years with acute or convalescent COVID-19.

The rearrangement uses TRBV5-6 and TRBJ1-5; tentative D call: TRBD1 (6 bases). The CDR3 length is 16 residues. Looked up from germline, CDR1 is SGHDT and CDR2 is YYEEEE. V was clipped by 3 bases and J by 2 bases, with 15 bases between them. The CDR3 coding sequence is TGTGCCAGCAGCTGGAGGGGGGGAGCTGGCAATCAGCCCCAGCATTTT. Translating it yields CASSWRGGAGNQPQHF.

This clone was seen a single time. Written as DNA, the CDR3 is TGTGCCAGCAGCTTAGTATTGCTCGGGGGAGACTCCTACGAGCAGTACTTC. Translation: CASSLVLLGGDSYEQYF. The V call is TRBV7-9, the J call TRBJ2-7; possible D gene TRBD2, 6 bases. In germline, CDR1 is SEHNR, CDR2 FQNEAQ (reference sequence). The CDR3 is 17 amino acids. V gave up 1 base and J gave up 0 bases, with 16 bases separating them.

The rearrangement joins TRBV7-2 to TRBJ2-7; 9 positions agree with TRBD2. This CDR3 has 14 amino acids. V shed 6 bases, J shed 3 bases, and the junction held 6 bases outside the gene matches. Germline-derived CDR1 and CDR2 are SGHTA and FQGNSA. Written as DNA, the CDR3 is TGTGCCAGCAGACCAGGACTAGCGAACTACGAGCAGTACTTC. Translation: CASRPGLANYEQYF.

J is TRBJ1-2 and V is TRBV28, with D unclear. Germline V gene sequence: CDR1 MDHEN, CDR2 SYDVKM. The V and J ends lost 7 bases and 3 bases respectively, with 18 bases between them. The CDR3 covers 15 residues. This CDR3 is CASTEAGSGDYGYTF. The CDR3 nucleotides are TGTGCCAGCACCGAGGCAGGCAGCGGGGACTATGGCTACACCTTC.

This sequence joins TRBV5-6 and TRBJ2-5; D may be TRBD1 (7 bases). CDR1 is SGHDT, CDR2 YYEEEE, per germline. V lost 1 base and J lost 4, with 11 bases in between. CDR3 length: 14 residues. The CDR3 sequence is CASSLRRGRETQYF. The CDR3 DNA follows: TGTGCCAGCAGCTTGAGGAGGGGGCGAGAGACCCAGTACTTC.

The J gene is TRBJ2-3, the V gene TRBV4-1; D gene unclear. Trimming left V 2 bases short and J 3 bases short, with 3 bases between. The CDR3 runs 12 residues. Germline values: CDR1 MGHRA, CDR2 YSYEKL. CDR3 sequence: CASSQRTDTQYF. The CDR3 nucleotides are TGCGCCAGCAGCCAACGGACAGATACGCAGTATTTT.

The chain uses TRBV28 and TRBJ2-3; 9 nucleotides match TRBD2. Per germline, CDR1 MDHEN and CDR2 SYDVKM. The J segment lost 2 bases and the V segment lost 2 bases, leaving 5 bases of the junction unmatched. This CDR3 has 16 residues. In nucleotides, the CDR3 is TGTGCCAGCAGTTTAAGGCGGGGGGGGAACACAGATACGCAGTATTTT. Translation: CASSLRRGGNTDTQYF.

This clone was seen a few times. The V call is TRBV2, the J call TRBJ1-5, with D tentatively TRBD1 (5 bases). CDR3 length: 14 amino acids. V lost 10 bases, J lost 3 bases, and 16 bases lay in between. Germline CDR1 is SNHLY and CDR2 is FYNNEI. The CDR3 reads CATTGGGSNQPQHF. CDR3 DNA sequence: TGTGCCACCACCGGGGGGGGGTCCAATCAGCCCCAGCATTTT.

The V gene is TRBV12-3 or TRBV12-4, the J gene TRBJ2-3; weak D call: TRBD2 (6 bases). CDR3 length: 13 residues. The ends were cut back, 8 bases at V and 0 bases at J, with 9 bases in the middle. Written as DNA, the CDR3 is TGTGCCAGCGGGGGGACTAGCACAGATACGCAGTATTTT. Its protein is CASGGTSTDTQYF.

V gene TRBV4-1 combines with J gene TRBJ1-2, with TRBD1 matching over 7 bases. CDR3 length: 14 residues. Germline assignment: CDR1 MGHRA and CDR2 YSYEKL. The V segment lost 1 base and the J segment 2 bases; nucleotides outside the gene matches: 1. The CDR3 reads CASSQGDSNYGYTF. As DNA, the CDR3 is TGCGCCAGCAGCCAAGGGGACAGCAACTATGGCTACACCTTC.

The V call is TRBV7-8, the J call TRBJ1-5, with D perhaps TRBD1 (6 bases). Germline assignment: CDR1 SGHVS and CDR2 FQNEAQ. The CDR3 length is 16 residues. Deletions cut 2 bases from V and 5 bases from J, with 16 bases between. The CDR3 nucleotides read TGTGCCAGCAGCTTACGCGGCAGGGGAACGGATCAGCCCCAGCATTTT. This codes for CASSLRGRGTDQPQHF.

This clone has a single count. This chain links TRBV5-1 with TRBJ2-7; 7 nucleotides match TRBD1. The CDR3 has 15 residues. Germline values: CDR1 SGHRS, CDR2 YFSETQ. The V and J ends lost 1 base and 3 bases, in that order; junction bases with no gene match: 7. The CDR3 sequence is CASSLWSRQGYEQYF. DNA of the CDR3: TGCGCCAGCAGCTTGTGGAGCCGACAGGGCTACGAGCAGTACTTC. Full variable domain (rest looked up from reference TRBV5-1 and TRBJ2-7): KAGVTQTPRYLIKTRGQQVTLSCSPISGHRSVSWYQQTPGQGLQFLFEYFSETQRNKGNFPGRFSGRQFSNSRSEMNVSTLELGDSALYLCASSLWSRQGYEQYFGPGTRLTVT.

The chain links TRBV6-6 to TRBJ1-6; 11 positions match TRBD1. From germline, CDR1 is MNHNY and CDR2 SVGAGI (reference sequence). This CDR3 comprises 16 residues. The V segment lost 6 bases and the J segment 11 bases; nucleotides outside the gene matches: 12. DNA for the CDR3: TGTGCCAGCAGCTCGGGGGACAGGGGGAATGGAGCACCCCTCCACTTT. It translates to CASSSGDRGNGAPLHF.

The chain joins TRBV7-2 to TRBJ1-6; the D gene is possibly TRBD1 (5 bases). Trimming took 2 bases from V and 9 from J, leaving 17 bases between them. The germline V gene has CDR1 SGHTA and CDR2 FQGNSA. The CDR3 totals 16 residues. CDR3 DNA sequence: TGTGCCAGCAGCTTAATCGGCAGGGTAGTTCGTTCACCCCTCCACTTT. Protein sequence: CASSLIGRVVRSPLHF.

This chain joins TRBV20-1 and TRBJ2-5; weak D call: TRBD2 (5 bases). This CDR3 is 17 amino acids long. Trimming removed 3 bases from V and 5 bases from J, with 25 bases in between. CDR1 and CDR2 from the germline V gene are DFQATT and SNEGSKA (reference sequence). The CDR3 DNA follows: TGCAGTGCTAGTTCCCGGTTGGCCGCGGGCCGTAAGGAGACCCAGTACTTC. Translating it yields CSASSRLAAGRKETQYF.

The V gene is TRBV7-2, the J gene TRBJ1-5, with 7 bases aligning to TRBD1. The CDR3 covers 15 residues. Germline-derived CDR1 and CDR2 are SGHTA and FQGNSA. V dropped 5 bases and J dropped 6; count of bases not matched to a gene: 10. The CDR3 sequence is CASSTDRLGSQPQHF. The CDR3, as DNA: TGTGCCAGCAGCACGGACAGGCTGGGGAGTCAGCCCCAGCATTTT.

This chain links TRBV28 with TRBJ1-1; 10 bases are a match to TRBD1. The V gene's germline CDR1 is MDHEN and CDR2 SYDVKM. V was clipped by 2 bases and J by 12 bases; unmatched bases: 6. The CDR3 extends over 13 amino acids. This CDR3 is CASSLTTGGETFF. CDR3 nucleotide sequence: TGTGCCAGCAGTTTAACGACAGGGGGCGAGACTTTCTTT.

This rearrangement joins TRBV4-1 to TRBJ2-2, with D maybe TRBD1 (5 bases). Germline assignment: CDR1 MGHRA and CDR2 YSYEKL. This CDR3 region has 15 residues. V was trimmed by 0 bases and J by 8 bases, leaving 13 bases between them. For the CDR3, the DNA is TGCGCCAGCAGCCAAGATCTCGCCAGGGTAGGGGAGCTGTTTTTT. Protein product: CASSQDLARVGELFF.

This rearrangement joins TRBV9 to TRBJ1-1; 10 positions match TRBD1. The junction had 15 bases not matched to a gene; V was cut back by 3 bases and J by 4 bases. This CDR3 is built from 18 residues. Per the germline V gene, CDR1 is SGDLS and CDR2 is YYNGEE. CDR3: CASSETGGQGPTPTEAFF. The CDR3 nucleotides are TGTGCCAGCAGCGAAACCGGGGGACAGGGGCCGACCCCCACTGAAGCTTTCTTT.

In regard to this clone: Other DNA sequences of this sample code for an identical CDR3. The chain employs TRBV18 and TRBJ2-3; D call uncertain. The V gene lost 2 bases and the J gene lost 6 bases, with 6 bases spanning the gap. Germline assignment: CDR1 KGHSH and CDR2 LQKENI. This CDR3 has 12 amino acids. For the CDR3, the DNA is TGTGCCAGCTCACCATCGTCGGATACGCAGTATTTT. This codes for CASSPSSDTQYF.

The rearrangement uses TRBV2 and TRBJ2-1, with D perhaps matching TRBD2 (6 bases). V lost 7 bases to trimming and J lost 4 bases, with 14 bases between them. Per the germline V gene, CDR1 is SNHLY and CDR2 is FYNNEI. The CDR3 loop spans 14 amino acids. The CDR3 loop is CASKGTSDYNEQFF. DNA for the CDR3: TGTGCCAGCAAGGGGACTTCTGATTACAATGAGCAGTTCTTC.

The chain employs TRBV2 and TRBJ1-2; TRBD1 is a possible D gene (6 bases). The CDR3 runs 13 residues. Germline loops: CDR1 SNHLY, CDR2 FYNNEI. V was trimmed by 6 bases and J by 11 bases, leaving 19 bases between them. CDR3: CASSSGEGGEYTF. CDR3 nucleotide sequence: TGTGCCAGCAGCTCCGGGGAAGGGGGGGAATACACCTTC.

This chain uses TRBV28 with TRBJ2-3; 15 positions agree with TRBD2. CDR1 and CDR2 from the germline V gene are MDHEN and SYDVKM. V shed 3 bases, J shed 2 bases, and the junction held 6 bases outside the gene matches. This CDR3 has 18 amino acids. CDR3 residues: CASSFGLAGGKLTDTQYF. CDR3 coding DNA: TGTGCCAGCAGTTTCGGACTAGCGGGAGGGAAACTCACAGATACGCAGTATTTT.

The chain links TRBV16 to TRBJ1-2; D remains unclear. This CDR3 has 13 amino acids. CDR1 and CDR2 (germline): KGHSY, FQNENV. V was trimmed by 4 bases and J by 2 bases, leaving 8 bases between them. CDR3 bases: TGTGCCAGCAGCCGCGAGGTAAACTATGGCTACACCTTC. Translation: CASSREVNYGYTF.

This clone was recorded a few times. The chain recombines TRBV28 with TRBJ2-7; D might be TRBD2 (7 bases). The CDR3 length is 15 residues. Germline-derived CDR1 and CDR2 are MDHEN and SYDVKM. V was trimmed by 6 bases and J by 0 bases, leaving 15 bases between them. The CDR3 DNA is TGTGCCAGCAGCCCGGGGGGCCCGAGCTCCTACGAGCAGTACGTC. This codes for CASSPGGPSSYEQYV.

The genes are TRBV7-2 and TRBJ2-2, with 11 bases that match TRBD1. J gave up 6 bases and V 5 bases, and 2 bases lay outside the gene matches. Looked up from germline, CDR1 is SGHTA and CDR2 is FQGNSA. The CDR3 has 14 amino acids. The DNA for the CDR3 is TGTGCCAGCAGCAGGGGACAGGGGGCCGGGGAGCTGTTTTTT. This translates into CASSRGQGAGELFF. Filled out from reference TRBV7-2 and TRBJ2-2, the complete variable domain reads GAGVSQSPSNKVTEKGKDVELRCDPISGHTALYWYRQSLGQGLEFLIYFQGNSAPDKSGLPSDRFSAERTGGSVSTLTIQRTQQEDSAVYLCASSRGQGAGELFFGEGSRLTVL.

The rearrangement joins TRBV5-6 to TRBJ2-5; weak D call: TRBD2 (5 bases). The CDR3 runs to 12 residues. The V and J ends lost 0 bases and 9 bases respectively, with 9 bases between them. Germline CDR1 SGHDT, CDR2 YYEEEE. In DNA, the CDR3 is TGTGCCAGCAGCTTGGACACCGGGGCCCAGTACTTC. Translating it yields CASSLDTGAQYF.